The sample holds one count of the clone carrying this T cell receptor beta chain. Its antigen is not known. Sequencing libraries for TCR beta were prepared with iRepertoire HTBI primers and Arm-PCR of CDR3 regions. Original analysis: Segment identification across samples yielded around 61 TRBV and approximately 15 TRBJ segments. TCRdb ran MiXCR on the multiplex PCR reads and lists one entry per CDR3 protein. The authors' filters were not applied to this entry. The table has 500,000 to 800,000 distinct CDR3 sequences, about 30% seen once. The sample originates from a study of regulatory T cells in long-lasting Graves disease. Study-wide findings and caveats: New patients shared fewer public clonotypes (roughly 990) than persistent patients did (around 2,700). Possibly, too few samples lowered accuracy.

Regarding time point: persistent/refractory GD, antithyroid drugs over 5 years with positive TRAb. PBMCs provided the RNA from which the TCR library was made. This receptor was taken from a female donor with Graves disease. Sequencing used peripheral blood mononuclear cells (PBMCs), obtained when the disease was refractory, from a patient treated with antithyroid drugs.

CDR3 nucleotide sequence: TGTGCCAGTACAAAGGGGGCGAGCACTGAAGCTTTCTTT. Protein product: CASTKGASTEAFF. The chain is built from TRBV19 and TRBJ1-1; TRBD1 matches 7 bases. Germline trimming cut 7 bases from V and 4 bases from J; bases unmatched to any gene: 6. Germline V gene lookup returns CDR1 LNHDA and CDR2 SQIVND (reference sequence). The CDR3 is 13 residues long.